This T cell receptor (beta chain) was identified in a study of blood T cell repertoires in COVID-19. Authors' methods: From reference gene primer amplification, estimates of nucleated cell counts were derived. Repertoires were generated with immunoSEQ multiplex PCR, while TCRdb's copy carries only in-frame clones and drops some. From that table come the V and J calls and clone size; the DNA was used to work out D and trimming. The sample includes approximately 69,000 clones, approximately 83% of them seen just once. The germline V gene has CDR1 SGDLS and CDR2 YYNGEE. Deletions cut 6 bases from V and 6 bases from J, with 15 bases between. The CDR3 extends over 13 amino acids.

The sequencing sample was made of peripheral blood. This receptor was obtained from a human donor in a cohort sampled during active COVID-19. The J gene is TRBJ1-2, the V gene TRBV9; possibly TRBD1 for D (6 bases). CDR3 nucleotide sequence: TGTGCCAGCACCGGATTGGGGGCGCATGGCTACACCTTC. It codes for CASTGLGAHGYTF.